This is a list of T cell receptor beta chains from one sample in a study of blood T cell repertoires in COVID-19. This table comes from immunoSEQ multiplex PCR, and its TCRdb copy is limited to in-frame clones, with some not included. The table lists 150,000 to 200,000 clones, 81% of them singletons, with roughly 12% in the top ten. Sequenced input: peripheral blood. These TCRs come from an elderly woman with COVID-19, enrolled during active disease. Each CDR3 is given with its conserved first and last residue. D genes are given only for firm matches. Size is stated for part of the rows, as once, few or many counts, or as a class when the clone is expanded.

j_call d_call clone_size v_call cdr3_aa cdr3_nt
TRBJ2-1 TRBD1 - TRBV7-2 CASSLGTGYNEQFF TGTGCCAGCAGCCTCGGGACAGGCTACAATGAGCAGTTCTTC
TRBJ1-6 TRBD1 - TRBV7-9 CASSFWTGYNSPLHF TGTGCCAGCAGCTTTTGGACAGGGTATAATTCACCCCTCCACTTT
TRBJ2-3 TRBD2 - TRBV7-2 CASSPGLAGLTDTQYF TGTGCCAGCAGCCCCGGACTAGCGGGGCTCACAGATACGCAGTATTTT
TRBJ2-1 - - TRBV15 CATSRDLSSYNEQFF TGTGCCACCAGCAGAGACTTGAGCTCCTACAATGAGCAGTTCTTC
TRBJ2-5 TRBD1 - TRBV18 CASSPFQSSGGQETQYF TGTGCCAGCTCACCTTTCCAAAGTTCAGGGGGCCAAGAGACCCAGTACTTC
TRBJ1-1 - few TRBV24-1 CATSSHSGTEAFF TGTGCCACCAGTTCCCACTCGGGCACTGAAGCTTTCTTT
TRBJ2-7 TRBD2 once TRBV28 CASTQLAGSYEQYF TGTGCCAGCACACAACTAGCGGGATCCTACGAGCAGTACTTC
TRBJ2-1 TRBD2 - TRBV13 CASSLLVLAGGSSYNEQFF TGTGCCAGCAGCTTATTGGTACTAGCGGGAGGGAGCTCCTACAATGAGCAGTTCTTC
TRBJ2-1 TRBD1 - TRBV2 CATRGGFGPLGQFF TGTGCCACCCGAGGGGGCTTCGGTCCGCTCGGGCAGTTCTTC
TRBJ2-7 - - TRBV19 CASSISVGSLGEQYF TGTGCCAGTAGTATCAGTGTTGGGTCCCTAGGCGAGCAGTACTTC
TRBJ2-5 TRBD1 - TRBV6-2/TRBV6-3 CASSRDRAETQYF TGTGCCAGCAGCAGAGACAGGGCAGAGACCCAGTACTTC
TRBJ2-7 TRBD1 few TRBV4-3 CASSPTDRGEQYF TGCGCCAGCAGCCCCACGGACAGGGGAGAGCAGTACTTC
TRBJ2-7 TRBD2 - TRBV4-2 CASSQRLAATYEQYF TGTGCCAGCAGCCAACGACTAGCGGCAACCTACGAGCAGTACTTC
TRBJ2-3 TRBD2 - TRBV29-1 CSVDPTGTSGITDTQYF TGCAGCGTTGACCCCACCGGGACTAGCGGAATCACAGATACGCAGTATTTT
TRBJ1-1 - - TRBV7-2 CASSLSLGGTEAFF TGTGCCAGCAGCTTAAGCCTGGGGGGCACTGAAGCTTTCTTT
TRBJ1-4 - - TRBV19 CASSSLALPSTNEKLFF TGTGCCAGTAGTTCCTTAGCCCTACCCTCAACTAATGAAAAACTGTTTTTT
TRBJ2-7 - - TRBV19 CATLDQAGEQYF TGTGCCACTCTGGACCAGGCGGGGGAGCAGTACTTC
TRBJ2-3 TRBD2 - TRBV2 CASNPPGGTQYF TGTGCCAGCAACCCCCCGGGGGGTACGCAGTATTTT
TRBJ1-4 - - TRBV30 CAWSVGAGGQSNEKLFF TGTGCCTGGAGTGTGGGGGCCGGGGGGCAGAGTAATGAAAAACTGTTTTTT
TRBJ1-3 - - TRBV5-1 CASSLAFGNTIYF TGCGCCAGCAGCTTGGCTTTTGGAAACACCATATATTTT
TRBJ2-3 TRBD2 many TRBV5-1 CASSYLAELRTDTQYF TGCGCCAGCAGCTACCTAGCGGAACTACGCACAGATACGCAGTATTTT
TRBJ2-1 - - TRBV9 CASSVGAIDEQFF TGTGCCAGCAGCGTAGGAGCAATAGATGAGCAGTTCTTC
TRBJ2-3 - - TRBV5-6 CASSFSVSTTDTQYF TGTGCCAGCAGCTTCTCGGTCTCTACCACAGATACGCAGTATTTT
TRBJ2-1 - - TRBV11-2 CASSLDAGGAYNEQFF TGTGCCAGCAGCTTAGACGCTGGCGGGGCCTACAATGAGCAGTTCTTC
TRBJ1-2 - - TRBV5-1 CASSLSGDAGYTF TGCGCCAGCAGCTTGTCAGGGGATGCTGGCTACACCTTC
TRBJ2-1 TRBD1 - TRBV5-1 CASSLASFGQGYNEQFF TGCGCCAGCAGCTTGGCCTCTTTTGGACAGGGGTACAATGAGCAGTTCTTC
TRBJ2-7 - - TRBV5-1 CASSTDSSSSYEQYF TGCGCCAGCAGCACGGACAGTTCCAGCTCCTACGAGCAGTACTTC